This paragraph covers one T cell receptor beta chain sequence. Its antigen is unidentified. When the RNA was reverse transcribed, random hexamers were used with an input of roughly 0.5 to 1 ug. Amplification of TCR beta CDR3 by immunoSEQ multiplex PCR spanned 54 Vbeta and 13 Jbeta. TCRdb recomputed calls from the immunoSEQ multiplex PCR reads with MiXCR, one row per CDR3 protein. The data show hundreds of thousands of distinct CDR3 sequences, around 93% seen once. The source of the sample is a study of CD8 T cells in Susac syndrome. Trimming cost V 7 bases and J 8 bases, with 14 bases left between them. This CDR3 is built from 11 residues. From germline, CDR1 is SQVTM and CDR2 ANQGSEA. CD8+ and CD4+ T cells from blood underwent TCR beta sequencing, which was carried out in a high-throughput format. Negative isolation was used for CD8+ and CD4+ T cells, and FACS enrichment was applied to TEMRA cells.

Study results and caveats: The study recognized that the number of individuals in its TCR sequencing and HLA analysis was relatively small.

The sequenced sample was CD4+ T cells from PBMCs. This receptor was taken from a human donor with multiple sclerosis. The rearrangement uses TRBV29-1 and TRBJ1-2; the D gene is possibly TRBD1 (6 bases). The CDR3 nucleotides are TGCAGCGGCAACAGGGAACAAGGCTACACCTTC. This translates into CSGNREQGYTF.